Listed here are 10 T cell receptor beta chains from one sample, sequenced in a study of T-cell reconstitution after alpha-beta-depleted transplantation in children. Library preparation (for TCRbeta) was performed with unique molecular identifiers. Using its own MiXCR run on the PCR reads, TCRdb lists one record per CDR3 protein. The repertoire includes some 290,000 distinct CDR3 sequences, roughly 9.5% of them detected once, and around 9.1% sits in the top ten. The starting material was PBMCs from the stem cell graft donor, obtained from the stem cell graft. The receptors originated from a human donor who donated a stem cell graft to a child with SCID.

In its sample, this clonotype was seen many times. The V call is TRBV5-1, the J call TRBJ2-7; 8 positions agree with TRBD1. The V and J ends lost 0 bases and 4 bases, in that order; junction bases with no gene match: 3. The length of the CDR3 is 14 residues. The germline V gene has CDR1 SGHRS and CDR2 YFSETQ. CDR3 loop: CASSLAGQVYEQYF. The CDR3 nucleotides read TGCGCCAGCAGCTTGGCGGGACAGGTGTACGAGCAGTACTTC.

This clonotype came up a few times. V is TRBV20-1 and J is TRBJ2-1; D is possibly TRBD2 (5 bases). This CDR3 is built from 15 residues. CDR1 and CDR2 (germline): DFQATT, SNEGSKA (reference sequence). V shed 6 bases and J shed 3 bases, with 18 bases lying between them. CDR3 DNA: TGCAGTGCCCGTTCCGGGAAAGACCGCTACAATGAGCAGTTCTTC. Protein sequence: CSARSGKDRYNEQFF.

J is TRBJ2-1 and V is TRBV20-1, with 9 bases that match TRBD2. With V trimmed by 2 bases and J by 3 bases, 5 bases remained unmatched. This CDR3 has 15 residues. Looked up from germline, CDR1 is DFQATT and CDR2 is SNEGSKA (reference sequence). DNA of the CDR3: TGCAGTGCTAGACGGGCGGGGGGGCTCTACAATGAGCAGTTCTTC. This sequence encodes CSARRAGGLYNEQFF.

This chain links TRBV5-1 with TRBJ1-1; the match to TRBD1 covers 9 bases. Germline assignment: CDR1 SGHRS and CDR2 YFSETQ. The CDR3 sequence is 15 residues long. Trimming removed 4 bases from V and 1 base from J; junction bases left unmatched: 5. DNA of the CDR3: TGCGCCAGCAGCCAAGGACAGGGGTGGAACACTGAAGCTTTCTTT. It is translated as CASSQGQGWNTEAFF. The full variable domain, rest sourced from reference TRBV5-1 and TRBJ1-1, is KAGVTQTPRYLIKTRGQQVTLSCSPISGHRSVSWYQQTPGQGLQFLFEYFSETQRNKGNFPGRFSGRQFSNSRSEMNVSTLELGDSALYLCASSQGQGWNTEAFFGQGTRLTVV.

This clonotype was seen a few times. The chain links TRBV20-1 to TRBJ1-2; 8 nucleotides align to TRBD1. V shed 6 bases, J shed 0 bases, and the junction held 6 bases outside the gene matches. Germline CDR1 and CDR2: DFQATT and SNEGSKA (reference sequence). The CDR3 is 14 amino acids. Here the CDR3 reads CSAPDRGSNYGYTF. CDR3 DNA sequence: TGCAGTGCCCCTGACAGGGGATCTAACTATGGCTACACCTTC.

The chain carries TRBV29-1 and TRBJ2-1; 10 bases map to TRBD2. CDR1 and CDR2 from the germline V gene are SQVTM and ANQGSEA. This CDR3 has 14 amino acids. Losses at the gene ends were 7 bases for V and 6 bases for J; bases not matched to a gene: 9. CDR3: CSADPGLAINEQFF. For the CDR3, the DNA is TGCAGCGCCGACCCGGGACTAGCGATCAATGAGCAGTTCTTC.

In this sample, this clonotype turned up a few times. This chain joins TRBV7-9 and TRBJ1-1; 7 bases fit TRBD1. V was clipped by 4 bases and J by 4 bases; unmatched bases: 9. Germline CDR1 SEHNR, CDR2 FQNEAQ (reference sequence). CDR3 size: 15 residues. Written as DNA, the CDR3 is TGTGCCAGCAGCTCCGCGACAGGGATTACCACTGAAGCTTTCTTT. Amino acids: CASSSATGITTEAFF.

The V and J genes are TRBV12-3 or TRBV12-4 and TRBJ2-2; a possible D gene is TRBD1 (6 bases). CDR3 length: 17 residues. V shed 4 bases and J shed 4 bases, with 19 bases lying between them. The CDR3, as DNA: TGTGCCAGCAGTTCCAGGGGCCATGCTCTGGTCACCGGGGAGCTGTTTTTT. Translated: CASSSRGHALVTGELFF.

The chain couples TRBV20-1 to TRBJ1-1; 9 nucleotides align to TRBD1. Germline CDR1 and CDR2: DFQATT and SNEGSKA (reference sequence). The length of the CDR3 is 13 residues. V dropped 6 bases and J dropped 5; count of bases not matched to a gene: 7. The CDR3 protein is CSANTGGRTEAFF. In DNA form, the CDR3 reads TGCAGTGCCAATACAGGGGGCCGAACTGAAGCTTTCTTT.

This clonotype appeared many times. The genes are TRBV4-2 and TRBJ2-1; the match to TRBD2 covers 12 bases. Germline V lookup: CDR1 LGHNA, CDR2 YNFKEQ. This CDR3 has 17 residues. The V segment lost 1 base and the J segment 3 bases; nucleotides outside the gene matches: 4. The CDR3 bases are TGTGCCAGCAGCCAAGGTGGACTAGCGGGGTACTACAATGAGCAGTTCTTC. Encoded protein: CASSQGGLAGYYNEQFF.